Listed here are 11 T cell receptor beta chains from one sample, sequenced in a study of blood T cell repertoires in COVID-19 (dated by TCRdb to about 2020). Library preparation was by the immunoSEQ multiplex PCR assay. Entries here come from immuneACCESS through TCRdb and include only in-frame sequences with V and J called. Some clones fail to appear in such tables; in the studies checked, an unresolved V gene covers under half of the shortfall, and the cause of the remainder is unknown. The sample table contains hundreds of thousands of clones; only one count was recorded for less than 90% of them. The ten largest account for around 18% of the sample. Sequenced input: peripheral blood. Receptors were obtained from a woman older than 75 with active or convalescent COVID-19.

This clone appeared a few times. This chain connects TRBV5-8 to TRBJ1-3, with D possibly matching TRBD1 (5 bases). V gave up 4 bases and J gave up 1 base, with 21 bases separating them. The CDR3 is 18 amino acids. The germline V gene encodes CDR1 SGHTS and CDR2 YDEGEE. CDR3 bases: TGTGCCAGCAGCCTGGGGGAGGCGGACTCGCGGTCTGGAAACACCATATATTTT. The encoded protein is CASSLGEADSRSGNTIYF.

DNA for the CDR3: TGTGCCAGCAGCCAACAGGGGGCGCCCAGCAATCAGCCCCAGCATTTT. It specifies CASSQQGAPSNQPQHF. The chain links TRBV7-8 to TRBJ1-5; 9 nucleotides agree with TRBD1. The ends lost 5 bases at V and 1 base at J; junction bases unmatched: 6. Per the germline V gene, CDR1 is SGHVS and CDR2 is FQNEAQ. The length of the CDR3 is 16 residues.

This clone was observed a single time. This sequence joins TRBV5-4 and TRBJ2-3; D gene unclear. This CDR3 contains 16 residues. The germline V gene encodes CDR1 SGHNT and CDR2 YYREEE (reference sequence). V was cut by 2 bases and J by 4 bases, with 17 bases left in between. CDR3 protein: CASSFGGIRRSDTQYF. DNA for the CDR3: TGTGCCAGCAGCTTTGGTGGCATCCGCAGGTCAGATACGCAGTATTTT.

The chain joins TRBV9 to TRBJ1-4, with D perhaps TRBD1 (5 bases). Trimming removed 3 bases at V and 7 bases at J, with 13 bases between. This CDR3 is 14 amino acids long. Germline CDR1 SGDLS, CDR2 YYNGEE. The CDR3 region is CASSERVGTEKLFF. CDR3 sequence (DNA): TGTGCCAGCAGCGAGCGGGTTGGGACTGAAAAACTGTTTTTT. Based on the CDR3 plus reference TRBV9 and TRBJ1-4, the full variable domain is DSGVTQTPKHLITATGQRVTLRCSPRSGDLSVYWYQQSLDQGLQFLIQYYNGEERAKGNILERFSAQQFPDLHSELNLSSLELGDSALYFCASSERVGTEKLFFGSGTQLSVL.

V gene TRBV3-1 (or the pseudogene TRBV3-2) combines with J gene TRBJ2-1, with a tentative D call TRBD1 (5 bases). Germline lookup yields CDR1 LGHDT and CDR2 YNNKEL (reference sequence). Trimming removed 3 bases from V and 12 bases from J, with 15 bases in between. CDR3 length: 13 residues. This CDR3 is CASSQWGRVVQFF. Here the CDR3 DNA reads TGTGCCAGCAGCCAGTGGGGCAGGGTGGTGCAGTTCTTC.

The chain joins TRBV18 to TRBJ2-7; the match to TRBD1 covers 11 bases. Germline assignment: CDR1 KGHSH and CDR2 LQKENI. The V segment lost 1 base and the J segment 5 bases; nucleotides outside the gene matches: 4. The CDR3 runs to 15 residues. CDR3 sequence: CASSPQRTGGDEQYF. Written as DNA, the CDR3 is TGTGCCAGCTCACCACAGAGGACAGGGGGCGACGAGCAGTACTTC. Variable domain in full (rest from reference TRBV18 and TRBJ2-7): NAGVMQNPRHLVRRRGQEARLRCSPMKGHSHVYWYRQLPEEGLKFMVYLQKENIIDESGMPKERFSAEFPKEGPSILRIQQVVRGDSAAYFCASSPQRTGGDEQYFGPGTRLTVT.

This rearrangement joins TRBV2 to TRBJ2-3; TRBD1 aligns across 8 bases. Trimming at V came to 11 bases and at J to 6 bases, leaving 13 bases not matched to a gene. The CDR3 totals 14 residues. Per the germline V gene, CDR1 is SNHLY and CDR2 is FYNNEI. The CDR3 protein is CAEAWTGTPDTQYF. The CDR3 DNA is TGTGCCGAGGCCTGGACAGGGACCCCTGATACGCAGTATTTT.

A single count supports this clone. This chain links TRBV7-9 with TRBJ1-2; TRBD1 matches 7 bases. V shed 5 bases and J 2 bases; nucleotides not matched to a gene: 8. Germline lookup yields CDR1 SEHNR and CDR2 FQNEAQ (reference sequence). The CDR3 covers 15 residues. The CDR3 DNA follows: TGTGCCAGCAGCCCGCAGGGACAGAGAAACTATGGCTACACCTTC. The encoded protein is CASSPQGQRNYGYTF.

Here the CDR3 DNA reads TGCGCCACCAGACTAGCGGGAGGGCCAAATGAGCAGTTCTTC. Protein: CATRLAGGPNEQFF. The rearrangement joins TRBV10-2 to TRBJ2-1; TRBD2 matches 14 bases. The CDR3 loop spans 14 amino acids. Germline loops: CDR1 WSHSY, CDR2 SAAADI. J was trimmed by 7 bases and V by 10 bases; bases with no gene match: 6.

Notes on this clone: Other DNA sequences from this sample encode an identical CDR3 as well. The genes are TRBV5-1 and TRBJ2-7, with 11 bases fitting TRBD2. In germline, CDR1 is SGHRS, CDR2 YFSETQ. This CDR3 comprises 14 residues. Germline trimming cut 4 bases from V and 6 bases from J; bases unmatched to any gene: 6. The CDR3: CASSLLAGVGEQYF. CDR3 DNA: TGCGCCAGCAGCCTACTAGCGGGAGTGGGCGAGCAGTACTTC.

This clone was counted a single time. This chain uses TRBV18 with TRBJ1-2; 7 bases map to TRBD1. J lost 8 bases, V lost 6 bases, and 9 bases had no gene match. Germline loops: CDR1 KGHSH, CDR2 LQKENI. The CDR3 contains 13 residues. CDR3 sequence reads: CASSQTGVSGYTF. CDR3 nucleotide sequence: TGTGCCAGCTCGCAAACAGGGGTCTCGGGCTACACCTTC.